These 6 T cell receptor beta chains came from one sample sequenced in a study of blood T cell repertoires in COVID-19. Method: immunoSEQ multiplex PCR; TCRdb's copy keeps in-frame clones and lacks some. The data hold about 270,000 clones, with approximately 81% observed a single time. Material for sequencing was peripheral blood. These TCRs come from an older woman with active or convalescent COVID-19.

The chain is built from TRBV6-5 and TRBJ1-5; 7 bases fit TRBD1. The CDR3 has 13 residues. The J segment lost 3 bases and the V segment lost 10 bases, leaving 6 bases of the junction unmatched. Germline assignment: CDR1 MNHEY and CDR2 SVGAGI. The DNA for the CDR3 is TGTGCCACTGACAGGGAGGACAATCAGCCCCAGCATTTT. This encodes CATDREDNQPQHF.

V usage is TRBV5-1 and J usage is TRBJ2-1, with 8 bases fitting TRBD2. CDR1 SGHRS and CDR2 YFSETQ come from the germline V gene. Losses at the gene ends were 5 bases for V and 5 bases for J; bases not matched to a gene: 9. The CDR3 length is 15 residues. The CDR3 DNA reads as TGCGCCAGCAGGGAGAGCGGGGGTAAGCACAATGAGCAGTTCTTC. Amino acid sequence: CASRESGGKHNEQFF.

The rearrangement uses TRBV5-1 and TRBJ2-3, with 8 bases aligning to TRBD1. Germline loops: CDR1 SGHRS, CDR2 YFSETQ. J lost 1 base, V lost 4 bases, and 11 bases had no gene match. The CDR3 is 17 residues long. The CDR3 sequence: CASSKRDRGGGTDTQYF. The CDR3 nucleotides are TGCGCCAGCAGCAAGAGAGACAGGGGCGGGGGCACAGATACGCAGTATTTT. Supplemented by reference TRBV5-1 and TRBJ2-3, the full variable domain reads KAGVTQTPRYLIKTRGQQVTLSCSPISGHRSVSWYQQTPGQGLQFLFEYFSETQRNKGNFPGRFSGRQFSNSRSEMNVSTLELGDSALYLCASSKRDRGGGTDTQYFGPGTRLTVL.

CDR3 region: CASSVGHRATGELFF. The CDR3, as DNA: TGTGCCAGCAGCGTAGGTCACAGGGCCACCGGGGAGCTGTTTTTT. The genes are TRBV9 and TRBJ2-2; D is perhaps TRBD1 (6 bases). Germline CDR1 reads SGDLS; CDR2 reads YYNGEE. Trimming removed 0 bases at V and 4 bases at J, with 10 bases between. The CDR3 is made up of 15 amino acids.

The rearrangement joins TRBV7-3 to TRBJ2-1; 7 bases are shared with TRBD1. The length of the CDR3 is 15 residues. The germline V gene has CDR1 SGHTA and CDR2 FQGTGA. The ends lost 2 bases at V and 4 bases at J; junction bases unmatched: 5. CDR3 DNA: TGTGCCAGCAGCTTAGGGGACAGCACTTACAATGAGCAGTTCTTC. This translates into CASSLGDSTYNEQFF.

J is TRBJ2-5 and V is TRBV27; D uncertain. Germline assignment: CDR1 MNHEY and CDR2 SMNVEV (reference sequence). V shed 8 bases and J shed 5 bases, with 9 bases lying between them. The CDR3 spans 11 residues. The CDR3, as DNA: TGTGCCAGCGGTCTCGGGGAGACCCAGTACTTC. Amino acids: CASGLGETQYF.